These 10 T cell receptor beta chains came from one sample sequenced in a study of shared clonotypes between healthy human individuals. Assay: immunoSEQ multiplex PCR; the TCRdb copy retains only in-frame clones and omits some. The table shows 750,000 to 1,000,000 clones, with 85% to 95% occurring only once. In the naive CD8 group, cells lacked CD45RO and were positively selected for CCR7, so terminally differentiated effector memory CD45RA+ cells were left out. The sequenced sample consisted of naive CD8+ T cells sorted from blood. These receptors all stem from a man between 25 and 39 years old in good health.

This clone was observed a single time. In nucleotides, the CDR3 is TGCGCCAGCAGCCCGGACGGACTAAGTAGCACAGATACGCAGTATTTT. This codes for CASSPDGLSSTDTQYF. The chain recombines TRBV4-1 with TRBJ2-3, with D possibly TRBD2 on 6 matching bases. CDR3 length equals 16 residues. The V gene's germline CDR1 is MGHRA and CDR2 YSYEKL. V dropped 4 bases and J dropped 0 bases, with 14 bases sitting between them.

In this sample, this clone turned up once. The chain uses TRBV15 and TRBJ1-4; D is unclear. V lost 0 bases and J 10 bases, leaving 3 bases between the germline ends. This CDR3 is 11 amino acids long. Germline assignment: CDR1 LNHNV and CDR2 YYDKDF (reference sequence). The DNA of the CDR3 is TGTGCCACCAGCAGAGACGGAAAACTGTTTTTT. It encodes CATSRDGKLFF.

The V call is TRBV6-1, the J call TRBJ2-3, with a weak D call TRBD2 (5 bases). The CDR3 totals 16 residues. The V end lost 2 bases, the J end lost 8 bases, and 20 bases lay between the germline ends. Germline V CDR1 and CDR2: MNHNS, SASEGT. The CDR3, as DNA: TGTGCCAGCAGTGAATGGTTCACGGGAATCAAGGGTACGCAGTATTTT. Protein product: CASSEWFTGIKGTQYF.

The CDR3 sequence: CASSLLADEQFF. The DNA of the CDR3 is TGTGCCAGCAGCTTACTAGCAGACGAGCAGTTCTTC. The rearrangement links TRBV5-4 to TRBJ2-1; D is perhaps TRBD2 (6 bases). CDR1 and CDR2 from the germline V gene are SGHNT and YYREEE (reference sequence). There are 12 residues in the CDR3. Trimming took off 2 bases at V and 10 bases at J, with 10 bases between the two ends.

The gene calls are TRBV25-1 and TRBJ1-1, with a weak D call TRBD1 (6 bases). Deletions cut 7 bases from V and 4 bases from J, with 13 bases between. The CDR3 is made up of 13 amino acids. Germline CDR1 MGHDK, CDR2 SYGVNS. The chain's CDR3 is CASIAGAGTEAFF. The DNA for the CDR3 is TGTGCCAGCATAGCGGGGGCCGGCACTGAAGCTTTCTTT.

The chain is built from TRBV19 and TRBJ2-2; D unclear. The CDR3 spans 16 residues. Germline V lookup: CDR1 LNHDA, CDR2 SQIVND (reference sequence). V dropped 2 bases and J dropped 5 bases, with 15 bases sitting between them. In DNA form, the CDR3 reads TGTGCCAGTAGTATAATTGGTATTGAAAAAACCGGGGAGCTGTTTTTT. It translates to CASSIIGIEKTGELFF. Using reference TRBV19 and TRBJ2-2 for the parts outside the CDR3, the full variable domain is DGGITQSPKYLFRKEGQNVTLSCEQNLNHDAMYWYRQDPGQGLRLIYYSQIVNDFQKGDIAEGYSVSREKKESFPLTVTSAQKNPTAFYLCASSIIGIEKTGELFFGEGSRLTVL.

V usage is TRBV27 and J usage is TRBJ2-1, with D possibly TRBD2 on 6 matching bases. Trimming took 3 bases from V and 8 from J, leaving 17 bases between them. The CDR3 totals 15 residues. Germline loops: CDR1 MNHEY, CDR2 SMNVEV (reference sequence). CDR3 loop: CASSFLREVMDEQFF. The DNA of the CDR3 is TGTGCCAGCAGTTTTCTAAGGGAGGTCATGGATGAGCAGTTCTTC.

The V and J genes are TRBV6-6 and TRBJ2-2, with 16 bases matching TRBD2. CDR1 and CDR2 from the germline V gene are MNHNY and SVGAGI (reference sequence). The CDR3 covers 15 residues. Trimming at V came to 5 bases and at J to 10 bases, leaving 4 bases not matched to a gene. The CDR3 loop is CASSQGLAGGLELFF. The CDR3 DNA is TGTGCCAGCAGTCAGGGACTAGCGGGAGGGCTGGAGCTGTTTTTT.

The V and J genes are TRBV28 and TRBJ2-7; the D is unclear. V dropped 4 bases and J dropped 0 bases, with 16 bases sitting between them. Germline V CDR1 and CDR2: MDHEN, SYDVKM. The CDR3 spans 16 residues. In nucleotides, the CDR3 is TGTGCCAGCAGTTCCCCCTGGTCTTTGAGCTCCTACGAGCAGTACTTC. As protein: CASSSPWSLSSYEQYF.

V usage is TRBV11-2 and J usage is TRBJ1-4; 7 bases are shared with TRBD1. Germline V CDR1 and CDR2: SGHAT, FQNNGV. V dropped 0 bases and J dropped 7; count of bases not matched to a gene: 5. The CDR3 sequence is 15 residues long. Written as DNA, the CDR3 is TGTGCCAGCAGCTTAGATCTCGGGACAGTTGAAAAACTGTTTTTT. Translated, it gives CASSLDLGTVEKLFF.